This T cell receptor (beta chain) was identified during a study of cytomegalovirus exposure and HLA in healthy donors (dated by TCRdb to about 2017). About the study as a whole: An earlier analysis of some 620 of the donors reported 276 Gb of sequence data and some 110 million unique TCR beta sequences obtained from roughly 180 million T cells. Roughly 320 gigabases of sequencing data and around 85 million unique TCR sequences made up an early release that covered some 640 HLA-typed donors. Of the roughly 390 genotyped donors, approximately 80% were placed in the genetic ancestry cluster associated with self-reported Caucasian donors. The study was designed to test whether signatures of past pathogen exposure could be identified by cataloging public T cell receptors. Using immunosequencing, the study profiled T cell repertoires from 500 to 800 subjects and related those repertoires to cytomegalovirus serostatus. Along with the roughly 710-subject first cohort, a separate validation cohort of over a hundred different subjects was used. To predict cytomegalovirus infection status, the study brought together high-throughput TCR immunosequencing, statistical association of individual TCRs with disease status, and machine learning. A later analysis re-examined previously published TCR beta repertoires from 500 to 700 donors and added high-resolution HLA genotyping to investigate patterns of TCR occurrence. Rather than using new phenotypic data, the later analysis identified candidate immune exposures from TCR beta sequences and from how often those sequences occurred across donors. An earlier analysis of 587 of the donors applied high-throughput TCR beta sequencing to assess whether each TCR beta V gene segment acted as functional or pseudogenic. Donor age, sex, ethnicity and CMV serostatus were compiled together with the repertoire data. A later genetic analysis used genome-wide SNP genotypes for 398 of the 666 donors, treating that subset as a discovery cohort. All discovery cohort repertoires had been generated on a single sequencing platform. HLA typing included class I and class II loci at four-digit resolution. Typing coverage differed by locus: A, B, C, DRB1 and DQB1 were typed in roughly 620-630 donors, DQA1 in roughly 510, DPA1 in 600 to 610, and DPB1 in 450 to 480. Roughly five DR-DQ haplotypes were treated as single units for association and clustering because of strong linkage in the cohort. Across 398 genotyped donors of the cohort, an average of about 200,000 unique TCR beta nucleotide sequences per donor were sequenced, and roughly a sixth of those sequences were non-productive. The paper's findings and limits, for the study overall: Correlated functional status among segregating V segments might be attributable to linkage disequilibrium, but an unknown experimental factor could not be ruled out. The cohort was sequenced for TCR beta chains only, and without alpha or paired-chain data the features that could be detected were limited. A further reported finding was that TCR beta sequences accurately predicted the HLA-A and HLA-B alleles for most subjects in the first cohort. V-gene and J-gene trimming of TCR beta chains was associated with a missense DCLRE1C variant in a later genetic analysis, and the association was replicated in an independent cohort. In an earlier analysis of about 540 of the donors, most TCR beta V segments were observed in productive rearrangements about 90% or about 30% of the time, broadly matching IMGT annotations. A later analysis reported that several top co-occurrence clusters appeared linked to parvovirus B19, influenza, CMV and Epstein-Barr virus. According to a later analysis, most CMV-associated TCR beta chains appeared to be HLA-restricted, and the HLA associations seemed to be driven largely by CMV exposure. Immune exposure information for the cohort was limited to CMV serostatus. When HLA alleles, especially DR and DQ, strongly co-occurred, TCR associations were difficult to assign to individual alleles. A later analysis found that TCR association rates varied across HLA loci, with DRB1 alleles showing the most associated TCRs and HLA-C alleles the fewest. In a later analysis, around 17,000 TCR beta sequences were associated with specific HLA alleles at a false discovery rate of 0.05. In vitro tests confirmed that a few of the cytomegalovirus-associated TCR beta chains recognize cytomegalovirus antigens. Compared with the approximately 600-donor mean, donors in an Asian-associated ancestry cluster had fewer N-insertions in productive TCRs, according to a later genetic analysis. Because the 87-base-pair reads could not distinguish some IMGT-functional V segments, including TRBV6-2 and TRBV6-3, those segments were excluded. Across donors, most TCR sequences were observed very rarely, whereas some public TCRs were present in many individuals. HLA typing was unavailable for some donors at each locus, so association tests used only the typed subset. According to the authors, the approach could potentially be generalized to other disease states and immunological phenotypes. A group of highly shared sequence variants was considered likely to be a technical artifact of the sequencing pipeline. Compared with equally common non-associated chains, HLA-associated TCR beta chains in a later analysis were more clonally expanded and had lower generation probabilities. The study listed 150 to 200 TCR beta chains as associated with cytomegalovirus. Approximately 16 rarely observed V segments, including chromosome 9 orphons, were excluded from the earlier analysis of several hundred of the donors because counts were too low. Roughly uniform sequencing depth across donors was assumed in presence/absence analyses, although this assumption may not hold. Cytomegalovirus status was reported to be diagnosed by the classifier with high specificity and sensitivity in both the original and validation cohorts.

Turning to this clone: This clone's antigen is unknown. One base away there is no much larger clone; base qualities are not given.

The CDR3 measures 11 amino acids from cysteine to phenylalanine. The kept DNA is CDR3 alone, 33 bases in frame from the first base. CDR1 and CDR2 (SNHLY, FYNNEI) derive from the germline V gene. V drops 6 bases and J drops 15 bases, leaving 15 bases in between. Library creation used the immunoSEQ multiplex PCR assay. The multiplex PCR relied on a mix of 60 forward primers for TCR Vbeta segments and 13 reverse primers for TCR Jbeta segments. Amplification of the CDR3 region of rearranged TCR beta genes was performed with a multiplex PCR assay on genomic DNA. The Illumina HiSeq System was used to sequence the amplified TCR beta libraries as 87-base-pair reads. Processing in the source paper ran as follows. In a later analysis, 70 million to 95 million unique TCR beta chains were counted across the roughly 610 repertoires, and roughly 11 million of these chains were shared by at least two donors. To remove PCR and sequencing errors, raw reads were error-corrected and collapsed into unique sequences using a nearest-neighbor algorithm that merged closely related sequences. Alignment of CDR3 sequences to IMGT reference sequences was used to assign V, D and J gene segments. For a sequence to be retained, a match of at least six nucleotides to both a V gene segment and a J gene segment was required. Rearrangements were called productive when the CDR3 lacked stop codons and stayed in frame with V and J; all others were non-productive. Following IMGT convention, CDR3 was defined as the stretch from the second conserved V-encoded cysteine up to the conserved J-encoded phenylalanine. In an earlier analysis of roughly 610 of the donors, sequences lacking an unambiguous match to a single V gene segment were excluded. An earlier analysis of 587 of the donors called V segments functional above 56.7% productive rearrangements and segregating when the between-donor standard deviation exceeded 5%. A statistical classification framework was built for diagnosing cytomegalovirus status from the catalog of TCR beta chain sequences. A later analysis assigned V and J genes by comparing TCR nucleotide sequences with IMGT/GENE-DB human TR gene sequences. Using the TCRdist pipeline, a later analysis assigned CDR3 sequences along with most-parsimonious VDJ recombination scenarios. In a later analysis, each TCR beta chain was defined by its CDR3 amino acid sequence together with its V-gene family, and reads without a unique V-gene family were excluded. To address suspected cross-contamination and a sequencing artifact, a later analysis removed around 590 highly shared, low-generation-probability nucleotide sequences. For each public chain, a later analysis derived a clonal expansion index from normalized ranks of inferred template counts within each repertoire. Generation probabilities in a later analysis came from a VDJ recombination model fitted to out-of-frame rearrangements, and those results were checked against IGoR. A later analysis scored TCR-TCR, TCR-HLA and TCR-CMV co-occurrence with hypergeometric tests, applying a repertoire-size bias correction to TCR pairs. False discovery rates were estimated in a later analysis by permuting HLA or CMV assignments 20 times. In a later analysis, co-occurring TCRs were grouped with DBSCAN, and TCRdist sequence similarity was added when clustering was performed within HLA-allele-positive subsets. Co-occurrence clustering excluded repertoires with fewer than 30,000 or more than 120,000 public chains, plus five with anomalous nucleotide sharing. TCRdb provides this immuneACCESS table in a form limited to in-frame rearrangements. Some clones are lacking; in checked studies, under half of them reflect an unresolved V gene, and why the rest are absent is not known. V, J and clone size are taken as reported in that table, and D and trimming were inferred from the DNA itself. This sample holds some 200,000 clones; 75% to 85% were observed only once. In total, the top ten clones hold roughly 2.5% of the sample.

The cohort comprised fewer than 700 healthy bone marrow donors. Cohort members were all nominally healthy when sampled, although unrecorded immune exposures were likely present. The donor was CMV seropositive and belonged to the group of more than 250 seropositive cohort members. Every donor gave a peripheral blood sample, and the peripheral blood mononuclear cells from that sample were used for TCR beta sequencing. The Qiagen DNeasy Blood Extraction Kit was used to extract genomic DNA from the blood cell samples. This sequence was found in a woman aged 55-75 years in good health and CMV-seropositive. Sample: PBMCs. The chain was built from TRBV2 and TRBJ2-1; perhaps TRBD2 is the D gene, with 5 bases matching. The encoded CDR3 is CASRGEGLWFF. Here is the DNA: TGTGCCAGCAGGGGAGAGGGCCTGTGGTTCTTC.